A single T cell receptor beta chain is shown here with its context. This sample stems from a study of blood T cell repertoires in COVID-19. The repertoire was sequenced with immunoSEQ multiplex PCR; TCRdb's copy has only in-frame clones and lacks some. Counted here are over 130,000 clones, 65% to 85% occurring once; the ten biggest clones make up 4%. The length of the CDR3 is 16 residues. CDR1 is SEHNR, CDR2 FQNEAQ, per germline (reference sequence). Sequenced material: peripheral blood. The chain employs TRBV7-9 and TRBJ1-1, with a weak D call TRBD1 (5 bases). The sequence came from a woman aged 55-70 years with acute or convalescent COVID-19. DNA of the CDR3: TGTGCTACGACGCACCTGGACGGAAGGGGCCACACTGAAGCTTTCTTT. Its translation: CATTHLDGRGHTEAFF. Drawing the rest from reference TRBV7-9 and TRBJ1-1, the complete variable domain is DTGVSQNPRHKITKRGQNVTFRCDPISEHNRLYWYRQTLGQGPEFLTYFQNEAQLEKSRLLSDRFSAERPKGSFSTLEIQRTEQGDSAMYLCATTHLDGRGHTEAFFGQGTRLTVV.